This T cell receptor (beta chain) was sequenced during a study of cytomegalovirus exposure and HLA in healthy donors. Germline V gene data show CDR1 as SNHLY and CDR2 as FYNNEI. The length of the CDR3 is 11 residues. V lost 2 bases and J 8 bases, leaving 6 bases between the germline ends. PCR primers comprised 60 Vbeta and 13 Jbeta primers. Data came from immunoSEQ multiplex PCR; TCRdb stores just in-frame clones and leaves some out. The sample holds 140,000 or so clones, over 8% seen once. The source is a male donor in good health and CMV-seronegative. This chain links TRBV2 with TRBJ1-2; tentatively, D is TRBD1 (5 bases). The material sequenced was PBMCs. CDR3 residues: CASSEKGGYTF. The CDR3 DNA is TGTGCCAGCAGTGAAAAGGGGGGCTACACCTTC.